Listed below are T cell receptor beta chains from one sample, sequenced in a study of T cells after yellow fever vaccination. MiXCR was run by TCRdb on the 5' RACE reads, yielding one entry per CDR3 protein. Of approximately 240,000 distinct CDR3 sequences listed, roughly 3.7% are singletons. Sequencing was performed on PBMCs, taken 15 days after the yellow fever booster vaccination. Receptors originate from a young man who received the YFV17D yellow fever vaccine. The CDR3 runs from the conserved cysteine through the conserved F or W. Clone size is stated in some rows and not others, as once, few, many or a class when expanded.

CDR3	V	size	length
CASSFWGTNEQFF	TRBV7-2	many	13
CSARGASPYGYTF	TRBV20-1	many	13
CASSLTGTEASF	TRBV7-8	.	12
CASSVGTLYNEQFF	TRBV7-9	many	14
CASSLGVTEAFF	TRBV5-6	many	12
CASSFQQGSLSYEQYF	TRBV7-2	.	16
CSAQDGQNTEAFF	TRBV20-1	many	13
CASRERRGEQYF	TRBV6-5	many	12
CASRLDPGGEKLFF	TRBV5-1	many	14
CSVDRGSEAFF	TRBV29-1	many	11
CASSLAYGTGLPDTQYF	TRBV5-1	many	17
CATSDSGWNQPQHF	TRBV24-1	many	14
CASSKVPQNQPQHF	TRBV21-1	few	14
CASSLVAGGDQFF	TRBV5-5	many	13
CASSLHSGNTIYF	TRBV5-1	many	13
CSARGGTLNEQFF	TRBV20-1	few	13
CASSYPPSTYEQYF	TRBV6-6	many	14
CSASGTKSSYNEQFF	TRBV20-1	many	15
CASSPGVGANVLTF	TRBV12-3/TRBV12-4	few	14
CATSRDGWEQYF	TRBV15	many	12
CASSAGQGAYEQFF	TRBV27	many	14
CASSGHRDTGELFF	TRBV4-2	many	14
CASSLEEKSPLHF	TRBV7-2	many	13
CASSSAPSTTDTQYF	TRBV7-9	few	15
CASRVTGSYEQYF	TRBV2	many	13
CASSLGGNPDTQYF	TRBV5-1	many	14
CASAQAPGSNQPQHF	TRBV27	few	15
CASSLELASEAFF	TRBV11-2	many	13
CASSFSRGLGETQYF	TRBV6-5	many	15
CSASTPGRITYEQYF	TRBV20-1	many	15
CASTRPPSPNYGYTF	TRBV7-9	many	15
CASRTSTGGSYEQYF	TRBV27	many	15
CASSIPSAYNEQFF	TRBV19	many	14
CSAPPFGGAKADSPLHF	TRBV20-1	few	17
CSAASDKDGYTF	TRBV20-1	medium-sized	12
CASSLVQFQGGQPQHF	TRBV7-2	many	16
CASTFLTGELFF	TRBV12-3/TRBV12-4	few	12
CASSPSNGPGETQYF	TRBV18	many	15
CASSQDTRVGEQFF	TRBV3-1	many	14
CASSRGFNNEQFF	TRBV6-1	many	13
CSVDTLAARANEQFF	TRBV29-1	many	15
CSARGPVRNTIYF	TRBV20-1	many	13
CASSSEGYSYEQYF	TRBV7-8	many	14
CATHFGPERRNIQYF	TRBV6-2/TRBV6-3	many	15